This T cell receptor beta chain was identified during a study of blood T cells in healthy people across ages. Across the whole study: About one barcoded beta molecule was captured per two T cells (by template switching). Whole-study findings and limits: Diversity estimates drawn from one million T cells were deemed underestimates.

For every donor, a draw yielded about 10 milliliters of peripheral blood. A J-beta primer mix and a sample-barcoded 5' primer were used in a second PCR of about 7 to 12 cycles. TCRdb itself ran the 5' RACE reads through MiXCR, one entry per CDR3 protein. Of 760,000 or so distinct CDR3 sequences listed, around a quarter are singletons. Germline V CDR1 and CDR2: MNHEY, SVGEGT. The CDR3 has 14 residues. The V end lost 7 bases, the J end lost 8 bases, and 20 bases lay between the germline ends. This clonotype turned up a few times. Its antigen remains unidentified. Another study also made use of these data, one on T cells of mothers and their children.

V usage is TRBV6-2 or TRBV6-3 and J usage is TRBJ1-2, with D uncertain. Sequenced sample: blood. This sequence was found in a boy aged 10-17 years in good health. The CDR3 sequence is CASMFQIGQLGYTF. CDR3 in DNA: TGTGCCAGCATGTTTCAAATTGGGCAGCTGGGCTACACCTTC.